Below, 6 T cell receptor beta chains from the same sample are listed, as sequenced in a study of beta chain features in type 1 diabetes. The authors reverse transcribed all of the isolated RNA, so sequencing captured expressed TCRB transcripts. The protocol was immunoSEQ multiplex PCR, while the TCRdb copy is restricted to in-frame clones and leaves out a portion. The sample holds 430,000 or so clones, approximately 10% seen once. Sequencing input: naive CD4+ T cells from blood. These receptors all stem from a woman aged 18-29 years in good health.

The chain combines TRBV7-2 with TRBJ1-3, with D uncertain. Germline assignment: CDR1 SGHTA and CDR2 FQGNSA. Deletions cut 6 bases from V and 11 bases from J, with 14 bases between. The CDR3 runs to 12 residues. The CDR3 region is CASSNGPNAIYF. The CDR3 coding sequence is TGTGCCAGCAGTAATGGGCCGAACGCCATATATTTT.

The rearrangement uses TRBV7-3 and TRBJ2-7; D possibly matches TRBD1 or TRBD2 (5 bases each). CDR3 length: 13 amino acids. Looked up from germline, CDR1 is SGHTA and CDR2 is FQGTGA. V gave up 5 bases and J gave up 3 bases, with 11 bases separating them. In nucleotides, the CDR3 is TGTGCCAGCAGCCGGGACGCACACTACGAGCAGTACGTC. Amino acid sequence: CASSRDAHYEQYV.

This clone was detected a few times. The gene calls are TRBV5-1 and TRBJ2-7; possible D gene TRBD1, 6 bases. The V end lost 3 bases, the J end lost 0 bases, and 7 bases lay between the germline ends. The CDR3 is made up of 13 amino acids. CDR1 is SGHRS and CDR2 is YFSETQ in the germline V gene. The CDR3: CASSWGHSYEQYF. The CDR3 DNA follows: TGCGCCAGCAGCTGGGGGCACTCCTACGAGCAGTACTTC.

The chain employs TRBV7-9 and TRBJ2-3; 11 bases match TRBD2. V trimming: 1 base; J trimming: 0 bases; junction bases outside the gene matches: 3. The CDR3 consists of 17 residues. CDR1 is SEHNR, CDR2 FQNEAQ, per germline (reference sequence). CDR3 region: CASSLGLAGGSTDTQYF. Written as DNA, the CDR3 is TGTGCCAGCAGCTTAGGCCTAGCGGGAGGAAGCACAGATACGCAGTATTTT.

This clone was found a few times. The rearrangement joins TRBV7-2 to TRBJ2-1, with 7 bases aligning to TRBD2. V trimming: 4 bases; J trimming: 8 bases; junction bases outside the gene matches: 11. The germline V gene has CDR1 SGHTA and CDR2 FQGNSA. The CDR3 length is 15 residues. Written as DNA, the CDR3 is TGTGCCAGCAGCTCTCAACGGGGGAGGGACCATGAGCAGTTCTTC. Its protein is CASSSQRGRDHEQFF.

There are a few counts of this clone. J is TRBJ2-3 and V is TRBV7-9; 8 bases line up with TRBD2. Per the germline V gene, CDR1 is SEHNR and CDR2 is FQNEAQ (reference sequence). This CDR3 region has 17 residues. The V gene end was trimmed by 2 bases and the J gene end by 5 bases; junction bases not matched to a gene: 12. This CDR3 is CASSLPLAASGVDTQYF. CDR3 nucleotides: TGTGCCAGCAGCTTACCACTAGCGGCCTCGGGGGTAGATACGCAGTATTTT. Full variable domain (rest looked up from reference TRBV7-9 and TRBJ2-3): DTGVSQNPRHKITKRGQNVTFRCDPISEHNRLYWYRQTLGQGPEFLTYFQNEAQLEKSRLLSDRFSAERPKGSFSTLEIQRTEQGDSAMYLCASSLPLAASGVDTQYFGPGTRLTVL.